A selection of T cell receptor beta chains follows, all from one sample in a study of blood T cell repertoires in COVID-19. TCRdb keeps only in-frame clones here, not all; method: immunoSEQ multiplex PCR. The sample has roughly 80,000 clones, roughly 79% seen once. Sequencing input: peripheral blood. The receptors were gathered from a man older than 75 with acute or convalescent COVID-19. CDR3s include the opening cysteine and the closing phenylalanine or tryptophan. A D gene is named only where the DNA matches it firmly. Rows may omit the clone size; those that give it use once, few, many or a size class.

NA few TRBJ2-7 TRBV6-1 TGTGCCAGCAGTGACCGGGCGGACTTCTACGAGCAGTACTTC CASSDRADFYEQYF
NA NA TRBJ2-3 TRBV28 TGTGCCAGCACCAAGTGGCGGGCGAGCACAGATACGCAGTATTTT CASTKWRASTDTQYF
TRBD1 once TRBJ2-7 TRBV5-1 TGCGCCAGCAGCTCCCGGACAGGGGGGCTCAACCAGGGCGAGCAGTACTTC CASSSRTGGLNQGEQYF
NA NA TRBJ2-7 TRBV15 TGTGCCACCAGCAGAGGGGACTCTGGGGCCTACGAGCAGTACTTC CATSRGDSGAYEQYF
TRBD2 NA TRBJ2-7 TRBV5-5 TGTGCCAGCAGCCTCGGACTAGCGGGATTCGAGCAGTACTTC CASSLGLAGFEQYF
TRBD2 NA TRBJ2-5 TRBV5-1 TGCGCCAGCAGCCTCTCACTAGCGGGGCTCCAAGAGACCCAGTACTTC CASSLSLAGLQETQYF
NA NA TRBJ2-5 TRBV18 TGTGCCAGCTCACCTTTAACGAACTTGCAAGAGACCCAGTACTTC CASSPLTNLQETQYF
TRBD2 NA TRBJ2-7 TRBV6-5 TGTGCCAGCAGGCGACTAGCGGGAGCGTCTGAGCAGTACTTC CASRRLAGASEQYF
NA NA TRBJ2-7 TRBV30 TGTGCCTGGAGTGTACCCAGGGTGGCCTACGAGCAGTACTTC CAWSVPRVAYEQYF
NA NA TRBJ2-1 TRBV14 TGTGCCAGCAGCCATCGCCTGGGGGCGGGAGTTTACAATGAGCAGTTCTTC CASSHRLGAGVYNEQFF
TRBD1 once TRBJ2-4 TRBV7-2 TGTGCCAGCAGCCTACGACAGGGGGCGGCCATTCAGTACTTC CASSLRQGAAIQYF
NA NA TRBJ2-3 TRBV6-4 TGTGCCAGCAGTGTTACCGGGAAGACAGATACGCAGTATTTT CASSVTGKTDTQYF
NA NA TRBJ2-1 TRBV28 TGTGCCAGCAGCCCTACCGGCAGGGGTGGGAATGAGCAGTTCTTC CASSPTGRGGNEQFF
NA few TRBJ2-1 TRBV7-2 TGTGCCAGCAGCTTATGGGGTGTTATAGAGGGTGAGCAGTTCTTC CASSLWGVIEGEQFF
TRBD2 NA TRBJ2-1 TRBV7-2 TGTGCCAGCAGCCCCCAGGGAGCGGGAGTATACAATGAGCAGTTCTTC CASSPQGAGVYNEQFF
NA NA TRBJ1-6 TRBV15 TGTGCCACCAGCGCCCGCGGCGGGGGTTATAATTCACCCCTCCACTTT CATSARGGGYNSPLHF
TRBD2 NA TRBJ2-1 TRBV29-1 TGCAGCGTTGGGGGACTAGCGGGAGGGCTAGGCAATGAGCAGTTCTTC CSVGGLAGGLGNEQFF
TRBD1 few TRBJ2-7 TRBV19 TGTGCCAGTGCCGGGACAGACCGCTACGAGCAGTACTTC CASAGTDRYEQYF
NA NA TRBJ2-7 TRBV23-1 TGCGCCAGCAGTCTGGAGGAGGGCCTTACGAACGAGCAGTACTTC CASSLEEGLTNEQYF
NA NA TRBJ1-1 TRBV5-1 TGCGCCAGCAGCCCTAAACCGGACAGACCAGGCACTGAAGCTTTCTTT CASSPKPDRPGTEAFF
NA NA TRBJ1-2 TRBV7-9 TGTGCCAGCAGCTTCACAGGGACTAACTATGGCTACACCTTC CASSFTGTNYGYTF
NA NA TRBJ1-4 TRBV19 TGTGCCAGTAGGCTTCGACAGGCCTCTAATGAAAAACTGTTTTTT CASRLRQASNEKLFF
NA NA TRBJ1-6 TRBV27 TGTGCCAGCAGTTTTTGGGGAGGGGCCTATAATTCACCCCTCCACTTT CASSFWGGAYNSPLHF
TRBD2 NA TRBJ2-7 TRBV4-2 TGTGCCAGCAGCCGAAGATCAGATAGCGGGAGCTCCTACGAGCAGTACTTC CASSRRSDSGSSYEQYF
NA once TRBJ2-2 TRBV5-8 TGTGCCAGCAGCTTGGGGCAGGGCCGCAACACCGGGGAGCTGTTTTTT CASSLGQGRNTGELFF
TRBD1 NA TRBJ2-7 TRBV5-1 TGCGCCAGCAGCTGGGGGACAGGGAACTTACTTAGCGAGCAGTACTTC CASSWGTGNLLSEQYF
NA NA TRBJ1-1 TRBV14 TGTGCCAGCAGCCTCCCCGTGGGGGGACCCACTGAAGCTTTCTTT CASSLPVGGPTEAFF
NA NA TRBJ2-7 TRBV6-2/TRBV6-3 TGTGCCAGCAGTTTCCAGGGAACCGGCGAGCAGTACTTC CASSFQGTGEQYF
NA NA TRBJ2-3 TRBV5-1 TGCGCCAGCAGCTTGACTCACAGGGATGGAGATACGCAGTATTTT CASSLTHRDGDTQYF
NA NA TRBJ2-5 TRBV7-2 TGTGCCAGCAGCCAGTACGGGTATCAAGAGACCCAGTACTTC CASSQYGYQETQYF
NA once TRBJ2-1 TRBV21-1 TGTGCCAGCAGCAAAGGTCTAGCGGTACCCTACAATGAGCAGTTCTTC CASSKGLAVPYNEQFF
NA NA TRBJ1-2 TRBV5-6 TGTGCCAGCAGCTTGCAGGTTGGAGGCTACACCTTC CASSLQVGGYTF
NA NA TRBJ1-1 TRBV12-3/TRBV12-4 TGTGCCAGCAGTTTTCGACCGGGGAGTGAAGCTTTCTTT CASSFRPGSEAFF
NA NA TRBJ1-4 TRBV3-1/TRBV3-2 TGTGCCAGCAGCCAAGCAGGGTCAACTAATGAAAAACTGTTTTTT CASSQAGSTNEKLFF
NA NA TRBJ2-7 TRBV19 TGTGCCAGTAGTATCGCTACAGGGCCCTACGAGCAGTACTTC CASSIATGPYEQYF
TRBD1 NA TRBJ2-1 TRBV14 TGTGCCAGCAGCCACGGACAGGGAGTACGCAATGAGCAGTTCTTC CASSHGQGVRNEQFF
NA NA TRBJ2-2 TRBV19 TGTGCCAGTAGTATAGGACGGGTGAACACCGGGGAGCTGTTTTTT CASSIGRVNTGELFF
NA once TRBJ2-7 TRBV27 TGTGCCAGCAGTTTAGTCAGGGAAGGTCGGTCCTACGAGCAGTACTTC CASSLVREGRSYEQYF
TRBD1 NA TRBJ1-1 TRBV19 TGTGCCAGTAGTATGGGACAGACCCCGCCTAAGAACACTGAAGCTTTCTTT CASSMGQTPPKNTEAFF
TRBD1 few TRBJ1-1 TRBV7-2 TGTGCCAGCAGCTTAGGGGACAGCCGCCACACTGAAGCTTTCTTT CASSLGDSRHTEAFF
NA few TRBJ1-1 TRBV2 TGTGCCAGCAGTCAACAGGCAATGAACACTGAAGCTTTCTTT CASSQQAMNTEAFF
NA NA TRBJ2-7 TRBV6-5 TGTGCCAGCACCCCAGGGGCGGGTGGTTCCTACGAGCAGTACTTC CASTPGAGGSYEQYF
NA few TRBJ1-5 TRBV19 TGTGCCAGTAGTATCGGGATAGCTCAGCCCCAGCATTTT CASSIGIAQPQHF
NA NA TRBJ1-6 TRBV9 TGTGCCAGCAGCGTAGGGCCCAGCTCCTATAATTCACCCCTCCACTTT CASSVGPSSYNSPLHF
NA once TRBJ1-5 TRBV19 TGTGCCAGTACCAAGGGGAATCAGCCCCAGCATTTT CASTKGNQPQHF